This T cell receptor (beta chain) was obtained from a study of monozygotic twins with inflammatory bowel disease. Comment on this clonotype: What it binds is unknown.

Phlebotomy per donor yielded a single 2.5 ml blood sample. The CDR3 runs to 14 residues. Germline CDR1 reads SGHTA; CDR2 reads FQGTGA. Study findings and constraints: Lower TCRbeta diversity (inverse Simpson) was seen in IBD patients than in healthy co-twins. Distinct T cell subtypes could not be told apart.

TCRalpha and TCRbeta cDNA went through two nested PCRs of approximately 17 and 9 cycles. Each CDR3 protein gets one entry in TCRdb, which reprocessed the 5' RACE reads and gives no DNA. The listing records over 120,000 distinct CDR3 sequences. This TCR derives from a human donor with ulcerative colitis or Crohn's disease, or a healthy co-twin of an affected twin (not recorded which). Sample: blood. The chain uses TRBV7-3 and TRBJ1-1; the D call of TRBD1 rests on TCRdb alone, since no DNA is present to check it. CDR3 sequence: CASSFGQGRTEAFF.